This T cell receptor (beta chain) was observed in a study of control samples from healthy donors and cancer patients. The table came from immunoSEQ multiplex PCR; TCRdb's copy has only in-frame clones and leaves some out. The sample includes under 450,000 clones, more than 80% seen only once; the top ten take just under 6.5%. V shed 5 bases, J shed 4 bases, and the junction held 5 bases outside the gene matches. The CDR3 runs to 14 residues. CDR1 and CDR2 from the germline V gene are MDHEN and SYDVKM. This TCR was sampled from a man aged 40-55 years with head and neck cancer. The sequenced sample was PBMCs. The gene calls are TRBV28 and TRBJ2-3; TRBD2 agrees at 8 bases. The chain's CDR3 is CASSRGGWADTQYF. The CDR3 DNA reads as TGTGCCAGCAGTCGCGGGGGGTGGGCAGATACGCAGTATTTT.